These 25 T cell receptor beta chains were sequenced from one sample in a study of control samples from healthy donors and cancer patients. Sequenced by immunoSEQ multiplex PCR; TCRdb stores in-frame clones only, minus some. Of 55,000 to 80,000 clones in the sample, approximately 89% were seen once. Sequencing input: PBMCs. These receptors were collected from a man aged 55 to 70 with colorectal cancer.

The chain uses TRBV9 and TRBJ1-2; 9 nucleotides align to TRBD1. With V trimmed by 3 bases and J by 5 bases, 8 bases remained unmatched. The V gene's germline CDR1 is SGDLS and CDR2 YYNGEE. The CDR3 totals 15 residues. The CDR3 DNA reads TGTGCCAGCAGCGCGCTCCCGGGGACAGGGTATGGCTACACCTTC. Encoded protein: CASSALPGTGYGYTF.

The chain combines TRBV4-2 with TRBJ2-3; TRBD2 agrees at 9 bases. V trimming: 0 bases; J trimming: 3 bases; junction bases outside the gene matches: 4. This CDR3 has 16 residues. In germline, CDR1 is LGHNA, CDR2 YNFKEQ. The CDR3 loop reads CASSQELAGRTDTQYF. CDR3 coding DNA: TGTGCCAGCAGCCAAGAGCTAGCGGGGAGGACAGATACGCAGTATTTT.

This chain links TRBV7-8 with TRBJ1-1, with 8 bases fitting TRBD1. This CDR3 contains 20 residues. After removal of 2 bases from V and 5 bases from J, the junction contained 22 bases not matched to a gene. In germline, CDR1 is SGHVS, CDR2 FQNEAQ. CDR3: CASSLIGVGQATARMTEAFF. The CDR3 nucleotides read TGTGCCAGCAGCTTAATTGGTGTGGGACAGGCCACAGCCCGAATGACTGAAGCTTTCTTT. Filled out from reference TRBV7-8 and TRBJ1-1, the complete variable domain reads GAGVSQSPRYKVAKRGQDVALRCDPISGHVSLFWYQQALGQGPEFLTYFQNEAQLDKSGLPSDRFFAERPEGSVSTLKIQRTQQEDSAVYLCASSLIGVGQATARMTEAFFGQGTRLTVV.

This chain links TRBV4-1 with TRBJ2-1; the match to TRBD2 covers 9 bases. Losses at the gene ends were 2 bases for V and 5 bases for J; bases not matched to a gene: 7. The germline CDR1 and CDR2 sequences are MGHRA and YSYEKL. There are 16 residues in the CDR3. The CDR3 sequence is CASSQLTSGANNEQFF. The DNA for the CDR3 is TGCGCCAGCAGCCAACTGACTAGCGGTGCCAACAATGAGCAGTTCTTC.

This clone was seen only a few times. The CDR3 DNA is TGCGCCAGCAGCTTGGATTACTCTGGAAACACCATATATTTT. Amino acid sequence: CASSLDYSGNTIYF. The J gene is TRBJ1-3, the V gene TRBV5-1, with D unclear. The germline V and J ends were trimmed by 0 bases and 0 bases, with 4 bases remaining between them. The CDR3 contains 14 residues. Germline-derived CDR1 and CDR2 are SGHRS and YFSETQ. Combining the CDR3 with reference TRBV5-1 and TRBJ1-3 gives the whole variable domain KAGVTQTPRYLIKTRGQQVTLSCSPISGHRSVSWYQQTPGQGLQFLFEYFSETQRNKGNFPGRFSGRQFSNSRSEMNVSTLELGDSALYLCASSLDYSGNTIYFGEGSWLTVV.

This chain connects TRBV18 to TRBJ2-1; no definite D call. The germline V gene has CDR1 KGHSH and CDR2 LQKENI. The CDR3 contains 13 residues. Deletions cut 4 bases from V and 4 bases from J, with 8 bases between. The CDR3 reads CASSQIEYNEQFF. For the CDR3, the DNA is TGTGCCAGCTCACAAATAGAATACAATGAGCAGTTCTTC.

J is TRBJ2-2 and V is TRBV6-5; D uncertain. The CDR3 contains 13 residues. Trimming pared 0 bases from V and 7 bases from J, leaving 6 bases between. CDR1 and CDR2 from the germline V gene are MNHEY and SVGAGI. The CDR3 is CASSYSRNGELFF. CDR3 DNA sequence: TGTGCCAGCAGTTACTCTCGGAACGGGGAGCTGTTTTTT.

This chain uses TRBV5-1 with TRBJ2-2, with TRBD1 matching over 7 bases. CDR1 is SGHRS and CDR2 is YFSETQ in the germline V gene. Losses at the gene ends were 5 bases for V and 1 base for J; bases not matched to a gene: 5. The CDR3 extends over 15 amino acids. In DNA, the CDR3 is TGCGCCAGCAGGACCGGGACAGTGAACACCGGGGAGCTGTTTTTT. This translates into CASRTGTVNTGELFF.

The V call is TRBV19, the J call TRBJ1-2; D is perhaps TRBD1 (5 bases). Trimming took off 6 bases at V and 5 bases at J, with 16 bases between the two ends. In germline, CDR1 is LNHDA, CDR2 SQIVND (reference sequence). The CDR3 sequence is 14 residues long. The CDR3: CASRKTSPGYGYTF. As DNA, the CDR3 is TGTGCCAGTAGGAAGACATCTCCAGGGTATGGCTACACCTTC.

The V call is TRBV30, the J call TRBJ1-2; 7 nucleotides agree with TRBD1. This CDR3 has 13 residues. The germline CDR1 and CDR2 sequences are GTSNPN and SVGIG (reference sequence). Germline trimming cut 4 bases from V and 5 bases from J; bases unmatched to any gene: 7. CDR3 nucleotide sequence: TGTGCCTGGACTGTGAAGGGGGCTTATGGCTACACCTTC. This encodes CAWTVKGAYGYTF. Full variable domain (rest looked up from reference TRBV30 and TRBJ1-2): SQTIHQWPATLVQPVGSPLSLECTVEGTSNPNLYWYRQAAGRGLQLLFYSVGIGQISSEVPQNLSASRPQDRQFILSSKKLLLSDSGFYLCAWTVKGAYGYTFGSGTRLTVV.

This chain links TRBV12-3 or TRBV12-4 with TRBJ2-1, with a weak D call TRBD1 (5 bases). Trimming left V 5 bases short and J 4 bases short, with 6 bases between. The CDR3 extends over 12 amino acids. CDR3 sequence reads: CASSRQYNEQFF. The DNA of the CDR3 is TGTGCCAGCAGTAGACAGTACAATGAGCAGTTCTTC.

V usage is TRBV3-1 (or the pseudogene TRBV3-2) and J usage is TRBJ1-2; D gene ambiguous. The CDR3 sequence is 16 residues long. V lost 4 bases and J lost 6, with 21 bases in between. Germline V gene lookup returns CDR1 LGHDT and CDR2 YNNKEL (reference sequence). As DNA, the CDR3 is TGTGCCAGCAGCCCCCGGGCGTCGTTCTACTATAATGGCTACACCTTC. Translating gives CASSPRASFYYNGYTF.

The J gene is TRBJ2-3, the V gene TRBV27; 14 bases agree with TRBD2. Germline loops: CDR1 MNHEY, CDR2 SMNVEV (reference sequence). Trimming removed 5 bases from V and 5 bases from J; junction bases left unmatched: 12. CDR3 length: 18 residues. The CDR3 bases are TGTGCCAGCAGTCACCCGGGACTAGCGGGGGCCCCGGGAGATACGCAGTATTTT. This translates into CASSHPGLAGAPGDTQYF.

This sequence joins TRBV6-5 and TRBJ1-2; D may be TRBD1 (5 bases). There are 13 residues in the CDR3. V lost 6 bases and J 6 bases, leaving 14 bases between the germline ends. CDR1 and CDR2 from the germline V gene are MNHEY and SVGAGI. Here the CDR3 DNA reads TGTGCCAGCAGCACCTTCCCGGGGGATGGCTACACCTTC. This encodes CASSTFPGDGYTF.

The chain has TRBV27 and TRBJ2-7; 9 bases match TRBD1. CDR1 is MNHEY, CDR2 SMNVEV, per germline (reference sequence). There are 15 residues in the CDR3. V gave up 6 bases and J gave up 6 bases; unmatched junction bases: 12. The CDR3 DNA reads TGTGCCAGCAGCATCTCCGGGACAGGGCCTTTCGAGCAGTACTTC. Translating gives CASSISGTGPFEQYF.

The chain is built from TRBV27 and TRBJ2-2, with 8 bases matching TRBD1. V dropped 0 bases and J dropped 5; count of bases not matched to a gene: 11. CDR1 and CDR2 (germline): MNHEY, SMNVEV (reference sequence). This CDR3 is built from 18 residues. CDR3 nucleotides: TGTGCCAGCAGTTTATCGGTCGGGGGACAGGAGAAGACCGGGGAGCTGTTTTTT. It specifies CASSLSVGGQEKTGELFF.

The V and J genes are TRBV2 and TRBJ1-6; the match to TRBD1 covers 12 bases. The CDR3 totals 17 residues. Germline V gives CDR1 SNHLY, CDR2 FYNNEI. The ends lost 4 bases at V and 10 bases at J; junction bases unmatched: 11. CDR3 loop: CASSGPGTGGPRSPLHF. The CDR3 coding sequence is TGTGCCAGCAGTGGCCCCGGGACAGGGGGCCCCAGATCACCCCTCCACTTT.

The chain carries TRBV15 and TRBJ1-6; D not resolved. Germline CDR1 is LNHNV and CDR2 is YYDKDF (reference sequence). V was shortened by 0 bases and J by 5 bases, with 5 bases between the two germline ends. There are 14 residues in the CDR3. The CDR3 here is CATSRDLNNSPLHF. The CDR3 region has the DNA TGTGCCACCAGCAGAGACCTTAATAATTCACCCCTCCACTTT.

The chain recombines TRBV5-1 with TRBJ2-5; TRBD1 matches at 10 bases. The CDR3 extends over 16 amino acids. Per the germline V gene, CDR1 is SGHRS and CDR2 is YFSETQ. Trimming took 0 bases from V and 2 from J; bases not matched to a gene: 4. CDR3 loop: CASSLGDRGGQETQYF. CDR3 coding DNA: TGCGCCAGCAGCTTGGGGGACAGGGGAGGACAAGAGACCCAGTACTTC. Full variable domain (remainder filled in from reference TRBV5-1 and TRBJ2-5): KAGVTQTPRYLIKTRGQQVTLSCSPISGHRSVSWYQQTPGQGLQFLFEYFSETQRNKGNFPGRFSGRQFSNSRSEMNVSTLELGDSALYLCASSLGDRGGQETQYFGPGTRLLVL.

The V gene is TRBV30, the J gene TRBJ1-1, with D hard to call. Looked up from germline, CDR1 is GTSNPN and CDR2 is SVGIG (reference sequence). CDR3 length: 13 amino acids. Trimming removed 2 bases from V and 6 bases from J, with 13 bases in between. The CDR3 sequence: CAWSLKGGAEAFF. As DNA, the CDR3 is TGTGCCTGGAGTCTTAAGGGTGGCGCTGAAGCTTTCTTT.

V and J are TRBV12-5 and TRBJ2-7; D is tentatively TRBD1 or TRBD2 (5 bases each). Per the germline V gene, CDR1 is LGHNT and CDR2 is FRNRAP. V gave up 1 base and J gave up 0 bases, with 10 bases separating them. The CDR3 spans 15 residues. CDR3 amino acids: CASGLGGSFSYEQYF. DNA of the CDR3: TGTGCTAGTGGTTTGGGGGGGTCCTTCTCCTACGAGCAGTACTTC.

This clone was counted between two and nine times. The chain is built from TRBV3-1 (or the pseudogene TRBV3-2) and TRBJ2-1; the D gene is possibly TRBD2 (5 bases). Germline V gene data show CDR1 as LGHDT and CDR2 as YNNKEL (reference sequence). V was cut by 0 bases and J by 6 bases, with 12 bases left in between. This CDR3 contains 15 residues. CDR3 nucleotide sequence: TGTGCCAGCAGCCAAGAAGGGAGTCTGTCCAATGAGCAGTTCTTC. It yields the protein CASSQEGSLSNEQFF.

V is TRBV30 and J is TRBJ2-7; D gene uncertain. Trimming stripped 0 bases from V and 3 bases from J, with 12 bases between. The V gene's germline CDR1 is GTSNPN and CDR2 SVGIG (reference sequence). The CDR3 covers 14 residues. In DNA form, the CDR3 reads TGTGCCTGGAGTGTTGGCCTCGCTAACTACGAGCAGTACTTC. It specifies CAWSVGLANYEQYF.

V is TRBV5-1 and J is TRBJ2-5; 11 bases are shared with TRBD2. The CDR3 spans 19 residues. Germline values: CDR1 SGHRS, CDR2 YFSETQ. The ends lost 0 bases at V and 0 bases at J; junction bases unmatched: 10. CDR3 bases: TGCGCCAGCAGCTTGGCCGGCGCTAGCGGGGGGCTGTACCAAGAGACCCAGTACTTC. It is translated as CASSLAGASGGLYQETQYF. The full variable domain, completed using reference TRBV5-1 and TRBJ2-5, is KAGVTQTPRYLIKTRGQQVTLSCSPISGHRSVSWYQQTPGQGLQFLFEYFSETQRNKGNFPGRFSGRQFSNSRSEMNVSTLELGDSALYLCASSLAGASGGLYQETQYFGPGTRLLVL.

The chain has TRBV6-2 or TRBV6-3 and TRBJ1-2; D possibly corresponds to TRBD1 (6 bases). Germline CDR1 MNHEY, CDR2 SVGEGT. CDR3 size: 14 residues. Deletions cut 6 bases from V and 5 bases from J, with 16 bases between. The CDR3 loop is CASSPGGRTYGYTF. CDR3 DNA: TGTGCCAGCAGCCCGGGGGGGCGGACGTATGGCTACACCTTC.